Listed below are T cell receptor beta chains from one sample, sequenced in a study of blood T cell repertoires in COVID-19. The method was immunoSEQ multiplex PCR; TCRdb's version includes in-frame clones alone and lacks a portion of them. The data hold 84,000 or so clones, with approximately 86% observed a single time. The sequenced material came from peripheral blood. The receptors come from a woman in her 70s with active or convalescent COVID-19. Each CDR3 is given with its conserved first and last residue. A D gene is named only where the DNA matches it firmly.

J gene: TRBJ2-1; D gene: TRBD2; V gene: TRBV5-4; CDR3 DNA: TGTGCCAGCAGCTTAGGGACTAGCGGGGGGTATGAGCAGTTCTTC; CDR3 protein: CASSLGTSGGYEQFF
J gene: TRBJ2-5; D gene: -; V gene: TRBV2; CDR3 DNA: TGTGCCCGAAGGACTAAAAAAAATGGGACCCAGTACTTC; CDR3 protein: CARRTKKNGTQYF
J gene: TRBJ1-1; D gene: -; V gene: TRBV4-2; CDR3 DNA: TGTGCCAGCAGCCGAGAGACAGATTTGAACACTGAAGCTTTCTTT; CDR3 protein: CASSRETDLNTEAFF
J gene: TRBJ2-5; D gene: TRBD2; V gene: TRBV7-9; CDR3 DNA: TGTGCCAGCAGCTTAGGCGGTGGACTAGCGGGGGGGAAAGAGACCCAGTACTTC; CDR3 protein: CASSLGGGLAGGKETQYF
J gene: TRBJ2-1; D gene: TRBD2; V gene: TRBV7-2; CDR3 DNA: TGTGCCAGCAGCCCCCAGCGGGGGGGCGTAGGGGGTGAGCAGTTCTTC; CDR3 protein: CASSPQRGGVGGEQFF
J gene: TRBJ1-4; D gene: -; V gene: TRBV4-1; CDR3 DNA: TGCGCCAGCAGCCAAGAAGCGGGACGGTATAATGAAAAACTGTTTTTT; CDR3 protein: CASSQEAGRYNEKLFF
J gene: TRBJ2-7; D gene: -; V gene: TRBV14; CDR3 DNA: TGTGCCAGCAGCCAAGTAGGTGCCAGGCGCTACGAGCAGTACTTC; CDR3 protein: CASSQVGARRYEQYF
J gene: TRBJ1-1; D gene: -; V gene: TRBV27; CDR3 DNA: TGTGCCAGCAGTTTAAATAGGTCAGGGCGCACTGAAGCTTTCTTT; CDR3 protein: CASSLNRSGRTEAFF
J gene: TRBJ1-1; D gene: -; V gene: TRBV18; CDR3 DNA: TGTGCCAGCTCACCAGGTGCAGGGGTGAACACTGAAGCTTTCTTT; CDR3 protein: CASSPGAGVNTEAFF
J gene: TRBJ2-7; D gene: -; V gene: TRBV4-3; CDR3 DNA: TGCGCCAGCAGCGCCTCAATGGGAGCCTACGAGCAGTACTTC; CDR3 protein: CASSASMGAYEQYF